This TCR beta chain was obtained from a study of blood T cells in healthy people across ages. This clonotype was observed once. Primed by a sample-barcoded 5' primer and a J-beta primer mix, a second PCR proceeded for roughly 7 to 11 cycles. TCRdb reprocessed the 5' RACE reads via MiXCR and lists one record per CDR3 protein. This sample has some 1.5 million distinct CDR3 sequences, with about 30% found just once. This receptor was taken from a woman under 40 in good health. Sequencing input: blood.

CDR3 in amino acids: CASSNRDGIATNEKLFF. CDR3 sequence (DNA): TGTGCCAGCAGCAACCGGGACGGGATCGCAACTAATGAAAAACTGTTTTTT. The chain employs TRBV7-9 and TRBJ1-4; possibly TRBD1 for D (5 bases). Germline V gene lookup returns CDR1 SEHNR and CDR2 FQNEAQ (reference sequence). The germline V and J ends were trimmed by 5 bases and 0 bases, with 16 bases remaining between them. The CDR3 loop spans 17 amino acids.